The 19 T cell receptor beta chains listed next were all sequenced from one sample in a study of T-cell memory formation after mild COVID-19. TCRdb reanalysed the 5' RACE reads using MiXCR and keeps one entry per CDR3 protein. The repertoire includes around 400,000 distinct CDR3 sequences, around 24% of them detected once, and around 8.7% sits in the top ten. Sequencing input: PBMCs or a T cell subset sorted from them (not recorded which). The receptors here all came from an adult woman who had mild COVID-19 (a few samples of this study predate the infection). Cell type and time point are not known.

In this sample, this clonotype turned up a few times. The chain joins TRBV12-3 or TRBV12-4 to TRBJ1-5; TRBD1 might be the D (5 bases). V was shortened by 1 base and J by 2 bases, with 9 bases between the two germline ends. This CDR3 has 15 amino acids. CDR3 sequence reads: CASSLEGIGNQPQHF. The CDR3 nucleotides are TGTGCCAGCAGTTTAGAGGGGATAGGCAATCAGCCCCAGCATTTT.

This clonotype came up once. The V and J genes are TRBV6-2 or TRBV6-3 and TRBJ2-2; the match to TRBD2 covers 12 bases. Trimming removed 7 bases from V and 2 bases from J; junction bases left unmatched: 2. This CDR3 is built from 15 residues. Germline CDR1 reads MNHEY; CDR2 reads SVGEGT. CDR3 nucleotides: TGTGCCAGCACCGGACTAGCGGGAAACACCGGGGAGCTGTTTTTT. The encoded protein is CASTGLAGNTGELFF.

The chain employs TRBV28 and TRBJ1-1; D unresolved. The CDR3 loop spans 13 amino acids. Germline V CDR1 and CDR2: MDHEN, SYDVKM. V dropped 3 bases and J dropped 7 bases, with 12 bases sitting between them. CDR3 in DNA: TGTGCCAGCAGTTTGCAGGTCGGGGATGAAGCTTTCTTT. As protein: CASSLQVGDEAFF. Using reference TRBV28 and TRBJ1-1 for the parts outside the CDR3, the full variable domain is DVKVTQSSRYLVKRTGEKVFLECVQDMDHENMFWYRQDPGLGLRLIYFSYDVKMKEKGDIPEGYSVSREKKERFSLILESASTNQTSMYLCASSLQVGDEAFFGQGTRLTVV.

This chain links TRBV5-1 with TRBJ2-5, with TRBD2 identical over 12 bases. This CDR3 region has 16 residues. With V trimmed by 4 bases and J by 5 bases, 9 bases remained unmatched. Looked up from germline, CDR1 is SGHRS and CDR2 is YFSETQ. CDR3 sequence (DNA): TGCGCCAGCAGCCCGTCTAGCGGGGGGGCCGGGGAGACCCAGTACTTC. As protein: CASSPSSGGAGETQYF.

This clonotype was picked up a small number of times. The V call is TRBV5-5, the J call TRBJ2-3; D perhaps matches TRBD1 (6 bases). The CDR3 runs to 15 residues. Germline CDR1 and CDR2: SGHKS and YYEKEE (reference sequence). V dropped 5 bases and J dropped 0 bases, with 13 bases sitting between them. The CDR3 region is CASSGTGLSTDTQYF. The CDR3, as DNA: TGTGCCAGCAGTGGTACAGGGCTGAGCACAGATACGCAGTATTTT.

The chain carries TRBV7-2 and TRBJ1-3, with unresolved D. Trimming cost V 1 base and J 2 bases, with 9 bases left between them. This CDR3 spans 15 amino acids. The germline V gene has CDR1 SGHTA and CDR2 FQGNSA. The CDR3 region is CASSLDGLTGNTIYF. For the CDR3, the DNA is TGTGCCAGCAGCTTAGATGGGTTAACTGGAAACACCATATATTTT.

The chain uses TRBV2 and TRBJ1-5; 7 bases align to TRBD1. The CDR3 has 17 amino acids. Germline V gene sequence: CDR1 SNHLY, CDR2 FYNNEI. V shed 4 bases, J shed 0 bases, and the junction held 9 bases outside the gene matches. The CDR3 bases are TGTGCCAGCAGTGCCGCATTAGGGGGCGGTAGCAATCAGCCCCAGCATTTT. Translation gives CASSAALGGGSNQPQHF. The full variable domain, its missing parts supplied by reference TRBV2 and TRBJ1-5, is EPEVTQTPSHQVTQMGQEVILRCVPISNHLYFYWYRQILGQKVEFLVSFYNNEISEKSEIFDDQFSVERPDGSNFTLKIRSTKLEDSAMYFCASSAALGGGSNQPQHFGDGTRLSIL.

This clonotype was counted a few times. The V and J genes are TRBV19 and TRBJ2-1; D is ambiguous. With 3 bases removed from V and 10 bases from J, the gap between germline ends came to 10 bases. Per germline, CDR1 LNHDA and CDR2 SQIVND (reference sequence). CDR3 length: 12 residues. CDR3 bases: TGTGCCAGTAGTATGCCCGTTGGAGAGCAGTTCTTC. Translation: CASSMPVGEQFF.

This rearrangement joins TRBV24-1 to TRBJ2-1, with D perhaps TRBD1 (5 bases). V was clipped by 3 bases and J by 8 bases, with 13 bases between them. CDR1 is KGHDR, CDR2 SFDVKD, per germline. This CDR3 spans 14 amino acids. Written as DNA, the CDR3 is TGTGCCACCAGTGATCAGACAGTAAGCTATGAGCAGTTCTTC. Its protein is CATSDQTVSYEQFF.

This clonotype has a count of ten or more. V gene TRBV12-3 or TRBV12-4 combines with J gene TRBJ2-6; unclear D gene. This CDR3 has 13 amino acids. V lost 6 bases, J lost 0 bases, and 3 bases lay in between. The CDR3 loop reads CASSFSGANVLTF. CDR3 nucleotide sequence: TGTGCCAGCAGCTTCTCTGGGGCCAACGTCCTGACTTTC.

This clonotype was seen at least ten times. The chain recombines TRBV16 with TRBJ1-1; D unclear. The CDR3 spans 14 residues. The germline CDR1 and CDR2 sequences are KGHSY and FQNENV. Trimming stripped 2 bases from V and 1 base from J, with 8 bases between. DNA of the CDR3: TGTGCCAGCAGCCAAAATAACCCGAACACTGAAGCTTTCTTT. It translates to CASSQNNPNTEAFF.

The DNA for the CDR3 is TGTGCCAGCAGCTTAAGGTCAACCACAGATACGCAGTATTTT. It yields the protein CASSLRSTTDTQYF. The chain employs TRBV7-8 and TRBJ2-3; D is undetermined. Germline V lookup: CDR1 SGHVS, CDR2 FQNEAQ. V lost 2 bases, J lost 2 bases, and 8 bases lay in between. The CDR3 sequence is 14 residues long.

This clonotype was seen more than once but under ten times. The chain links TRBV12-3 or TRBV12-4 to TRBJ1-6; D gene unclear. The CDR3 spans 13 residues. Trimming took off 10 bases at V and 10 bases at J, with 17 bases between the two ends. The CDR3, as DNA: TGTGCCACTTCCTCCCTCCCGGAGTCACCCCTCCACTTT. This gives the protein CATSSLPESPLHF.

This clonotype was counted between two and nine times. This chain joins TRBV5-5 and TRBJ2-5, with no clear D. The germline V gene encodes CDR1 SGHKS and CDR2 YYEKEE (reference sequence). Trimming stripped 4 bases from V and 7 bases from J, with 14 bases between. The CDR3 is made up of 13 amino acids. This chain's CDR3 is CASSPRSAGTQYF. For the CDR3, the DNA is TGTGCCAGCAGCCCTCGCTCGGCTGGGACCCAGTACTTC.

This clonotype was detected only a few times. The rearrangement joins TRBV29-1 to TRBJ1-4, with D hard to call. The CDR3 is 13 amino acids. Deletions cut 6 bases from V and 6 bases from J, with 14 bases between. CDR1 is SQVTM and CDR2 is ANQGSEA in the germline V gene. CDR3 residues: CSVGSGGYEKLFF. CDR3 nucleotide sequence: TGCAGCGTCGGGTCTGGAGGGTATGAAAAACTGTTTTTT. Filled out from reference TRBV29-1 and TRBJ1-4, the complete variable domain reads SAVISQKPSRDICQRGTSLTIQCQVDSQVTMMFWYRQQPGQSLTLIATANQGSEATYESGFVIDKFPISRPNLTFSTLTVSNMSPEDSSIYLCSVGSGGYEKLFFGSGTQLSVL.

The gene calls are TRBV2 and TRBJ2-2; the match to TRBD2 covers 9 bases. CDR3 length equals 21 residues. V lost 0 bases and J lost 0; bases outside the gene matches: 14. The germline V gene encodes CDR1 SNHLY and CDR2 FYNNEI. The CDR3 loop is CASSEALRELAGTANTGELFF. CDR3 DNA sequence: TGTGCCAGCAGTGAAGCGCTTCGAGAACTAGCGGGTACTGCGAACACCGGGGAGCTGTTTTTT.

This chain connects TRBV24-1 to TRBJ1-5, with no clear D. The CDR3 consists of 15 residues. Per the germline V gene, CDR1 is KGHDR and CDR2 is SFDVKD. Trimming pared 7 bases from V and 1 base from J, leaving 13 bases between. The DNA of the CDR3 is TGTGCCACCAGACGATTTAGAGAAAGCAATCAGCCCCAGCATTTT. Protein product: CATRRFRESNQPQHF.

The sample holds a few counts of this clonotype. The chain couples TRBV6-4 to TRBJ2-5; D is uncertain. V was pared by 10 bases and J by 5 bases, with 20 bases between. Germline V lookup: CDR1 MRHNA, CDR2 SNTAGT. This CDR3 has 14 residues. CDR3 amino acids: CATSPTGEGETQYF. In DNA form, the CDR3 reads TGTGCCACCTCCCCTACCGGAGAAGGGGAGACCCAGTACTTC.

The chain uses TRBV4-2 and TRBJ2-1; D possibly corresponds to TRBD2 (6 bases). Looked up from germline, CDR1 is LGHNA and CDR2 is YNFKEQ. This CDR3 spans 14 amino acids. V lost 0 bases, J lost 8 bases, and 11 bases lay in between. The CDR3 nucleotides read TGTGCCAGCAGCCAAGAATCACTAGCCCATGAGCAGTTCTTC. It codes for CASSQESLAHEQFF.